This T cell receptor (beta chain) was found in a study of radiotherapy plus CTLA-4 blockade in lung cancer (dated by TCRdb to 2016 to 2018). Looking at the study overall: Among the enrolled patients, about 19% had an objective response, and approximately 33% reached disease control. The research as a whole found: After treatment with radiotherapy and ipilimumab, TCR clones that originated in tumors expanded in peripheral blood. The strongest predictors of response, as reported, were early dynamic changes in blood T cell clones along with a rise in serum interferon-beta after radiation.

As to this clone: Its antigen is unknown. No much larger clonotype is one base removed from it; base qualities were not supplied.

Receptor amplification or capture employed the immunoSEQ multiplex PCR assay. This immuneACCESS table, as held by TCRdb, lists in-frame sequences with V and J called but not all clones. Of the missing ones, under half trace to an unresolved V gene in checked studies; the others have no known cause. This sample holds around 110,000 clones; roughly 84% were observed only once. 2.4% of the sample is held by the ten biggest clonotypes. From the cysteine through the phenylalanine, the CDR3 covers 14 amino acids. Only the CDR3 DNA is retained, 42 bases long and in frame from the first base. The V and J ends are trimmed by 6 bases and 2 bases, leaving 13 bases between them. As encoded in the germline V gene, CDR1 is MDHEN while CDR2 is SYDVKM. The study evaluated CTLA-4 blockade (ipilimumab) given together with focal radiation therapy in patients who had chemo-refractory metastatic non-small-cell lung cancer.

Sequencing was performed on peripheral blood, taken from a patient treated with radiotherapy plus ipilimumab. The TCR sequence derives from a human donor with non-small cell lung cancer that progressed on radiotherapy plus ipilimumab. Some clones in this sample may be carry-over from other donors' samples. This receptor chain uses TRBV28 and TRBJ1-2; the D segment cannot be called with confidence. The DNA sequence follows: TGTGCCAGCAGAGCACCCACCGTCAACTATGGCTACACCTTC. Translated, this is CASRAPTVNYGYTF.